This TCR beta chain was profiled in a study of blood T cell repertoires in COVID-19. Across the study: Collection of acute and convalescent COVID-19 samples took place in the United States, Italy and Spain. From T cells, B-cell-depleted T cells, or PBMCs came the material, which was cDNA or gDNA.

Methods used by the authors: Estimated nucleated cell counts came from reference gene primer amplification. Method: immunoSEQ multiplex PCR; TCRdb's copy keeps in-frame clones and lacks some. The D gene and trimming were derived from the DNA, and the V and J assignments and clone size from that table. The table records around 100,000 clones, roughly 80% of them present only once. This CDR3 spans 18 amino acids. Germline V gene data show CDR1 as SGHAT and CDR2 as FQNNGV. V was pared by 1 base and J by 2 bases, with 8 bases of the junction left unmatched. V usage is TRBV11-2 and J usage is TRBJ2-7; 13 nucleotides line up with TRBD2. The clonotype comes from a human donor in a cohort sampled during active COVID-19. The material sequenced was peripheral blood. CDR3 bases: TGTGCCAGCAGCTTAGGAAGGACTAGCGGGAGTCAGGCCTACGAGCAGTACTTC. Its protein product is CASSLGRTSGSQAYEQYF. Full variable domain (remainder filled in from reference TRBV11-2 and TRBJ2-7): EAGVAQSPRYKIIEKRQSVAFWCNPISGHATLYWYQQILGQGPKLLIQFQNNGVVDDSQLPKDRFSAERLKGVDSTLKIQPAKLEDSAVYLCASSLGRTSGSQAYEQYFGPGTRLTVT.